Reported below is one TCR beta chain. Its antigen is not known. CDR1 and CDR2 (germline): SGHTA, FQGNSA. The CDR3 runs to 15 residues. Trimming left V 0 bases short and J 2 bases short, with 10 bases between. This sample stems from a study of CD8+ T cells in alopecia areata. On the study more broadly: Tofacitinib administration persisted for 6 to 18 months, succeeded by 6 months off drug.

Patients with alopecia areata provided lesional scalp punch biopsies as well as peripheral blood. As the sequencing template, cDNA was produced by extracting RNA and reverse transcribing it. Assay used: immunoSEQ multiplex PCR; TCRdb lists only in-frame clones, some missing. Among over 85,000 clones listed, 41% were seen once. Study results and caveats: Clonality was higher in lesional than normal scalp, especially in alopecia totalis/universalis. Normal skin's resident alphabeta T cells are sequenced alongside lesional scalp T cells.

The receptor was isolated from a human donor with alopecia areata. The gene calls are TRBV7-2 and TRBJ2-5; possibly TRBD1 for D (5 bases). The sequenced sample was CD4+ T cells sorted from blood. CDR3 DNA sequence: TGTGCCAGCAGCTTAGCGATGGCAGGGCAAGAGACCCAGTACTTC. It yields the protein CASSLAMAGQETQYF.